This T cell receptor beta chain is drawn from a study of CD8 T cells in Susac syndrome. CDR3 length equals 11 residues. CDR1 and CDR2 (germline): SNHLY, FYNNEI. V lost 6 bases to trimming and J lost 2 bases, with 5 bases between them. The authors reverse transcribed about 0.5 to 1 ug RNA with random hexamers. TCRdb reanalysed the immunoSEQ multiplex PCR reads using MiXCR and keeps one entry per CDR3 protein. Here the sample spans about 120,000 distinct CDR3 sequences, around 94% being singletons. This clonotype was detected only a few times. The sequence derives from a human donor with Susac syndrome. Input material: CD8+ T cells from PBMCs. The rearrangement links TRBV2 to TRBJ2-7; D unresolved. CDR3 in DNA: TGTGCCAGCAGGGTTACCTACGAGCAGTACTTC. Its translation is CASRVTYEQYF.